A selection of T cell receptor beta chains follows, all from one sample in a study of CD8 T cells in ankylosing spondylitis. TCRdb ran MiXCR on the 5' RACE reads and lists one entry per CDR3 protein. Altogether some 200,000 distinct CDR3 sequences are present, roughly 6.6% being singletons, with the ten largest covering 14%. The sample was blood, either unsorted or a sorted T cell fraction (not recorded which). The receptors were gathered from a male donor with ankylosing spondylitis. CDR3s include the opening cysteine and the closing phenylalanine or tryptophan.

v_call	j_call	cdr3_aa
TRBV15	TRBJ2-1	CATSREGRSSYNEQFF
TRBV15	TRBJ2-2	CATRRLGADTGELFF
TRBV29-1	TRBJ2-7	CSVEEDYEQYF
TRBV6-5	TRBJ2-7	CASSYPDRWSYEQYF
TRBV6-2/TRBV6-3	TRBJ2-7	CASSYSGHHLTYF
TRBV12-3/TRBV12-4	TRBJ1-5	CASSAVKVNQPQHF
TRBV12-3/TRBV12-4	TRBJ1-1	CASSSAGEWTEAFF
TRBV4-2	TRBJ2-1	CASSPDEGRGNEQFF
TRBV25-1	TRBJ2-3	CASSEFEGAIGDTQYF
TRBV28	TRBJ1-6	CASSLARDSPLHF
TRBV3-1	TRBJ1-1	CASREPGSETEAFF
TRBV4-2	TRBJ2-1	CASSHTTGNNEQFF
TRBV5-1	TRBJ1-1	CASSLGDRGLNTEAFF
TRBV7-2	TRBJ2-3	CASSLYWTSGYTDTQYF
TRBV10-3	TRBJ1-2	CAIRDLRGTGVPYGYTF
TRBV29-1	TRBJ1-2	CSVEKNYGYTF
TRBV6-2/TRBV6-3	TRBJ2-7	CASSYSGLGGAEQYF
TRBV5-5	TRBJ1-1	CASSLWTGGDNTEAFF
TRBV10-2	TRBJ1-1	CASSARTTEAFF
TRBV13	TRBJ1-1	CASSAGTSLAFF
TRBV4-2	TRBJ2-3	CASSQGLAGGPGRDTQYF
TRBV20-1	TRBJ2-1	CSARGGSSSYNEQFF
TRBV11-2	TRBJ2-5	CASSFRDRGLETQYF
TRBV6-1	TRBJ2-2	CASSGGARRAGELFF